The 27 T cell receptor beta chains below all came from one sample that was sequenced in a study of regulatory T cells in long-lasting Graves disease. iRepertoire HTBI primers and Arm-PCR of CDR3 regions built TCR beta libraries. TCRdb redid the calling of the multiplex PCR reads with MiXCR, one entry per CDR3 protein. This table has approximately 400,000 distinct CDR3 sequences, just under 15% appearing once. The time point was: newly diagnosed GD, antithyroid drugs for less than 3 months. RNA from PBMCs was the source of the TCR library. This same sample was also part of a study on T cells in Graves' hyperthyroidism and ophthalmopathy.

Sequences were derived from peripheral blood mononuclear cells (PBMCs), sampled at new diagnosis, from a patient treated with antithyroid drugs. All receptors come from a woman aged 30 to 39 with Graves disease.

Only a few counts were recorded for this clonotype. The CDR3: CATSRGFDEQFF. Written as DNA, the CDR3 is TGTGCCACCAGCAGAGGTTTCGATGAGCAGTTCTTC. The chain combines TRBV15 with TRBJ2-1; D remains ambiguous. The CDR3 spans 12 residues. Germline V gene sequence: CDR1 LNHNV, CDR2 YYDKDF (reference sequence). V lost 1 base, J lost 8 bases, and 6 bases lay in between.

A note on this clonotype: At one end the junction does not follow the germline gene, possibly because of a read error. The V and J genes are TRBV5-1 and TRBJ1-5; possible D gene TRBD1, 6 bases. Germline loops: CDR1 SGHRS, CDR2 YFSETQ. The CDR3 runs 14 residues. Here the CDR3 DNA reads TGTGCCAGCAGCTTTAGGGGGACCAATCAGCCCCAGCATTTT. Its protein is CASSFRGTNQPQHF.

This clonotype occurred a few times. The chain links TRBV15 to TRBJ2-2, with TRBD2 matching 8 bases. Germline V gene data show CDR1 as LNHNV and CDR2 as YYDKDF (reference sequence). This CDR3 contains 19 residues. The trim removed 1 base at V and 6 bases at J, leaving 16 bases unmatched. The CDR3: CATSRVLPGGRALAGELFF. CDR3 coding DNA: TGTGCCACCAGCAGAGTCCTCCCGGGAGGGAGGGCCTTGGCCGGGGAGCTGTTTTTT. Filled out from reference TRBV15 and TRBJ2-2, the complete variable domain reads DAMVIQNPRYQVTQFGKPVTLSCSQTLNHNVMYWYQQKSSQAPKLLFHYYDKDFNNEADTPDNFQSRRPNTSFCFLDIRSPGLGDTAMYLCATSRVLPGGRALAGELFFGEGSRLTVL.

This clonotype was seen repeatedly, ten times or more. The V and J genes are TRBV20-1 and TRBJ2-2; D remains ambiguous. CDR1 and CDR2 from the germline V gene are DFQATT and SNEGSKA (reference sequence). The CDR3 is made up of 15 amino acids. Trimming removed 6 bases at V and 3 bases at J, with 17 bases between. This CDR3 is CSAPKGGEHTGELFF. The CDR3 DNA sequence: TGCAGTGCGCCTAAGGGTGGAGAGCACACCGGGGAGCTGTTTTTT.

This clonotype was counted many times. The V call is TRBV20-1, the J call TRBJ1-1, with D maybe TRBD1 (5 bases). The CDR3 loop spans 15 amino acids. V shed 3 bases and J shed 1 base, with 15 bases lying between them. CDR1 is DFQATT, CDR2 SNEGSKA, per germline (reference sequence). The CDR3 DNA sequence: TGCAGTGCTAGGAACATCGCGAGGGGGAACACTGAAGCTTTCTTT. Translated, it gives CSARNIARGNTEAFF.

The rearrangement uses TRBV9 and TRBJ2-3; D is perhaps TRBD2 (6 bases). This CDR3 contains 16 residues. V lost 4 bases and J lost 1, with 16 bases in between. Germline loops: CDR1 SGDLS, CDR2 YYNGEE. The CDR3 DNA sequence: TGTGCCAGCAGCACCCGTTTGGGGGGAGGCACAGATACGCAGTATTTT. Its protein product is CASSTRLGGGTDTQYF.

The chain links TRBV18 to TRBJ1-2, with TRBD1 matching over 7 bases. There are 16 residues in the CDR3. Trimming removed 4 bases from V and 4 bases from J; junction bases left unmatched: 12. Per the germline V gene, CDR1 is KGHSH and CDR2 is LQKENI. The CDR3 loop reads CASSLWAGTASYGYTF. In nucleotides, the CDR3 is TGTGCCAGCTCACTCTGGGCCGGGACAGCTAGCTATGGCTACACCTTC.

This clonotype was observed a few times. One base away lies a much larger clone, so this may be a sequencing read error. J is TRBJ2-1 and V is TRBV11-2, with 8 positions matching TRBD1. The germline V gene encodes CDR1 SGHAT and CDR2 FQNNGV. V shed 5 bases, J shed 10 bases, and the junction held 16 bases outside the gene matches. The length of the CDR3 is 16 residues. CDR3 protein: CASSHFSGQVGYEQFF. The CDR3 nucleotides read TGTGCCAGCAGCCATTTTTCGGGACAGGTCGGCTACGAGCAGTTCTTC.

In the case of this clonotype: Possible read error: a much larger clone is one base away. This chain joins TRBV3-1 and TRBJ1-3; possible D gene TRBD1, 6 bases. Germline V gives CDR1 LGHDT, CDR2 YNNKEL (reference sequence). The CDR3 totals 16 residues. V dropped 4 bases and J dropped 0 bases, with 13 bases sitting between them. CDR3 residues: CASSPAQGSSGNTIYF. The CDR3 DNA follows: TGTGCCAGCAGCCCAGCACAGGGAAGCTCTGGAAACACCATATATTTT.

This clonotype showed up many times. The rearrangement links TRBV12-5 to TRBJ2-5; TRBD2 matches at 7 bases. The trim removed 5 bases at V and 3 bases at J, leaving 6 bases unmatched. The germline V gene encodes CDR1 LGHNT and CDR2 FRNRAP. CDR3 length: 14 amino acids. CDR3 sequence reads: CASGSGDGKETQYF. In DNA, the CDR3 is TGTGCTAGTGGTAGCGGGGACGGAAAAGAGACCCAGTACTTC.

J is TRBJ1-2 and V is TRBV25-1, with D possibly matching TRBD1 (5 bases). CDR1 and CDR2 (germline): MGHDK, SYGVNS. CDR3 length equals 16 residues. Trimming shortened V by 1 base and J by 4 bases, and 16 bases separated the two germline ends. CDR3 in amino acids: CASSEFGSGPIYGYTF. The CDR3 DNA follows: TGTGCCAGCAGTGAATTCGGCTCGGGACCGATCTATGGCTACACCTTC.

The sample holds many counts of this clonotype. This rearrangement joins TRBV20-1 to TRBJ2-1; no clear D gene. V gave up 4 bases and J gave up 0 bases, with 7 bases separating them. CDR1 and CDR2 (germline): DFQATT, SNEGSKA (reference sequence). CDR3 length equals 13 residues. The CDR3 DNA reads as TGCAGTGCTATCATCGGCTCCTACAATGAGCAGTTCTTC. It codes for CSAIIGSYNEQFF.

As concerns this clonotype: A far larger clone is one nucleotide away, so this likely arose from a read error. This chain connects TRBV13 to TRBJ2-1, with 9 nucleotides matching TRBD1. V shed 3 bases and J 10 bases; nucleotides not matched to a gene: 7. The CDR3 extends over 14 amino acids. Germline values: CDR1 PRHDT, CDR2 FYEKMQ (reference sequence). CDR3 loop: CASSLGQGPYEQFF. DNA of the CDR3: TGTGCCAGCAGCTTGGGACAGGGCCCCTACGAGCAGTTCTTC. Using reference TRBV13 and TRBJ2-1 for the parts outside the CDR3, the full variable domain is AAGVIQSPRHLIKEKRETATLKCYPIPRHDTVYWYQQGPGQDPQFLISFYEKMQSDKGSIPDRFSAQQFSDYHSELNMSSLELGDSALYFCASSLGQGPYEQFFGPGTRLTVL.

This clonotype was seen ten or more times. The V call is TRBV20-1, the J call TRBJ1-2; no definite D call. The V end was cut by 5 bases, the J end by 0 bases, with 13 bases between. CDR3 size: 14 residues. The V gene's germline CDR1 is DFQATT and CDR2 SNEGSKA (reference sequence). The CDR3 bases are TGCAGTGCTGGGCTGGACGGTACTAACTATGGCTACACCTTC. Its protein product is CSAGLDGTNYGYTF.

This clonotype came up a few times. The V and J genes are TRBV18 and TRBJ1-1; no firm D call. Germline V lookup: CDR1 KGHSH, CDR2 LQKENI. V was cut by 6 bases and J by 1 base, with 12 bases left in between. The CDR3 extends over 14 amino acids. CDR3 in DNA: TGTGCCAGCTCGCCTCCCGTTTCGAACACTGAAGCTTTCTTT. Translation: CASSPPVSNTEAFF.

Of note for this clonotype: One base away lies a much larger clone, so this may be a sequencing read error. This chain links TRBV20-1 with TRBJ2-5; TRBD2 aligns across 9 bases. The CDR3 extends over 19 amino acids. Losses at the gene ends were 0 bases for V and 11 bases for J; bases not matched to a gene: 25. CDR1 is DFQATT, CDR2 SNEGSKA, per germline (reference sequence). The CDR3 nucleotides are TGCAGTGCTAGAGAGACAGGTGGCGTGAGACTAGCGGACTACAATGAGCAGTACTTC. Protein sequence: CSARETGGVRLADYNEQYF.

Ten or more counts support this clonotype. This chain uses TRBV16 with TRBJ2-5; 10 bases are shared with TRBD1. J gave up 1 base and V 3 bases, and 2 bases lay outside the gene matches. The CDR3 length is 15 residues. The V gene's germline CDR1 is KGHSY and CDR2 FQNENV. The CDR3 loop reads CASSHRDRGQETQYF. DNA for the CDR3: TGTGCCAGCAGCCATCGGGACAGGGGCCAAGAGACCCAGTACTTC.

The chain recombines TRBV10-3 with TRBJ1-4, with 7 nucleotides matching TRBD1. V shed 6 bases and J 8 bases; nucleotides not matched to a gene: 12. This CDR3 comprises 15 residues. Germline CDR1 is ENHRY and CDR2 is SYGVKD. This CDR3 reads CAISAGQTGREKLFF. In DNA form, the CDR3 reads TGTGCCATCAGCGCGGGACAGACCGGGCGGGAAAAACTGTTTTTT.

This clonotype has ten or more counts. The chain links TRBV7-8 to TRBJ1-1; the match to TRBD1 covers 7 bases. The CDR3 sequence is 16 residues long. Germline assignment: CDR1 SGHVS and CDR2 FQNEAQ. V was pared by 5 bases and J by 0 bases, with 9 bases of the junction left unmatched. CDR3 nucleotide sequence: TGTGCCAGCAGCATGCGGACAGGCCTCATGAACACTGAAGCTTTCTTT. This sequence encodes CASSMRTGLMNTEAFF.

This clonotype came up a few times. This chain uses TRBV20-1 with TRBJ1-1; D remains unclear. Germline V gives CDR1 DFQATT, CDR2 SNEGSKA (reference sequence). V was pared by 0 bases and J by 8 bases, with 13 bases between. This CDR3 region has 13 residues. In DNA, the CDR3 is TGCAGTGCTAGAGATATCCAGGAGCTGGAAGCTTTCTTT. Translated: CSARDIQELEAFF.

The chain is built from TRBV5-5 and TRBJ2-7; 7 bases are shared with TRBD1. The CDR3 extends over 14 amino acids. The germline CDR1 and CDR2 sequences are SGHKS and YYEKEE (reference sequence). The trim removed 0 bases at V and 6 bases at J, leaving 6 bases unmatched. The chain's CDR3 is CASSLGGGPGEQYF. CDR3 nucleotide sequence: TGTGCCAGCAGCTTGGGAGGGGGCCCCGGCGAGCAGTACTTC.

This clonotype was seen many times. The chain is built from TRBV20-1 and TRBJ2-1; TRBD2 aligns across 8 bases. The germline V gene encodes CDR1 DFQATT and CDR2 SNEGSKA (reference sequence). CDR3 size: 14 residues. With 3 bases clipped from V and 4 bases from J, the junction kept 5 bases outside the gene matches. The CDR3 sequence: CSARAGTSYNEQFF. Written as DNA, the CDR3 is TGCAGTGCTAGGGCCGGGACTAGTTACAATGAGCAGTTCTTC.

This clonotype was seen at least ten times. The chain links TRBV2 to TRBJ1-1; D remains unclear. The length of the CDR3 is 13 residues. V dropped 0 bases and J dropped 2 bases, with 4 bases sitting between them. The germline CDR1 and CDR2 sequences are SNHLY and FYNNEI. CDR3 protein: CASSEALNTEAFF. For the CDR3, the DNA is TGTGCCAGCAGTGAAGCGCTTAACACTGAAGCTTTCTTT. Together with reference TRBV2 and TRBJ1-1, the CDR3 gives the full variable domain: EPEVTQTPSHQVTQMGQEVILRCVPISNHLYFYWYRQILGQKVEFLVSFYNNEISEKSEIFDDQFSVERPDGSNFTLKIRSTKLEDSAMYFCASSEALNTEAFFGQGTRLTVV.

In the case of this clonotype: One base away lies a much larger clone, so this may be a sequencing read error. J is TRBJ2-7 and V is TRBV6-5; D perhaps matches TRBD2 (6 bases). Looked up from germline, CDR1 is MNHEY and CDR2 is SVGAGI. Trimming removed 4 bases from V and 2 bases from J, with 12 bases in between. The CDR3 loop spans 14 amino acids. DNA for the CDR3: TGTGCCAGCAGTTTCGACGGGGGAGCCTACGAGCAGTACTTC. Translating gives CASSFDGGAYEQYF.

The chain recombines TRBV24-1 with TRBJ2-3, with D perhaps assigned TRBD1 or TRBD2 (6 bases each). The ends were cut back, 2 bases at V and 2 bases at J, with 22 bases in the middle. CDR3 length: 19 amino acids. Germline lookup yields CDR1 KGHDR and CDR2 SFDVKD. The CDR3 nucleotides are TGTGCCACCAGTGATTCCGGAGGGGGAGCGGGTATCCTCACAGATACGCAGTATTTT. Amino acids: CATSDSGGGAGILTDTQYF.

This clonotype has a handful of counts. The V call is TRBV4-1, the J call TRBJ2-1; no clear D gene. The CDR3 is 14 amino acids. Trimming left V 6 bases short and J 4 bases short, with 13 bases between. Germline lookup yields CDR1 MGHRA and CDR2 YSYEKL. CDR3 nucleotides: TGCGCCAGCAGTCCTATAGGCTCTTACAATGAGCAGTTCTTC. It codes for CASSPIGSYNEQFF.

There are many counts of this clonotype. The rearrangement joins TRBV28 to TRBJ2-2; no definite D call. Germline values: CDR1 MDHEN, CDR2 SYDVKM. This CDR3 contains 15 residues. The V gene lost 10 bases and the J gene lost 1 base, with 16 bases spanning the gap. In nucleotides, the CDR3 is TGTGCCATCTCCCGGATACCAAAGAACACCGGGGAGCTGTTTTTT. It translates to CAISRIPKNTGELFF.